Below are 14 T cell receptor beta chains sequenced from a single sample in a study. TCRdb recomputed calls from the RT-PCR reads with MiXCR, one row per CDR3 protein. Among about 680,000 distinct CDR3 sequences listed, about 14% were seen once. What was sequenced was memory CD4+ T cells from blood. The receptor source for this set is a female donor in good health, serving as a healthy control.

The rearrangement joins TRBV12-3 or TRBV12-4 to TRBJ2-3; TRBD1 matches at 9 bases. Trimming at V came to 2 bases and at J to 10 bases, leaving 7 bases not matched to a gene. The CDR3 extends over 14 amino acids. In DNA form, the CDR3 reads TGTGCCAGCAGTTTAAATAACAGGGGGCACGCGCAGTATTTT. Translated, it gives CASSLNNRGHAQYF.

There are many counts of this clonotype. This rearrangement joins TRBV5-1 to TRBJ2-1; 10 nucleotides agree with TRBD2. Germline lookup yields CDR1 SGHRS and CDR2 YFSETQ. V gave up 5 bases and J gave up 3 bases; unmatched junction bases: 5. The length of the CDR3 is 15 residues. CDR3 nucleotides: TGCGCCAGCAGGAGCGGGGGGGCCGGCTACAATGAGCAGTTCTTC. Protein: CASRSGGAGYNEQFF.

This chain joins TRBV9 and TRBJ2-3; 7 positions agree with TRBD1. In germline, CDR1 is SGDLS, CDR2 YYNGEE. V shed 1 base, J shed 1 base, and the junction held 6 bases outside the gene matches. This CDR3 comprises 16 residues. In DNA, the CDR3 is TGTGCCAGCAGCGTACAGGGGGTTGGAGGCACAGATACGCAGTATTTT. Amino acid sequence: CASSVQGVGGTDTQYF.

V and J are TRBV10-3 and TRBJ2-3; 7 nucleotides agree with TRBD1. The CDR3 totals 16 residues. Trimming took 6 bases from V and 2 from J; bases not matched to a gene: 11. Germline assignment: CDR1 ENHRY and CDR2 SYGVKD. CDR3 region: CAIRRDRAQITDTQYF. DNA for the CDR3: TGTGCCATCAGAAGAGACAGGGCCCAAATCACAGATACGCAGTATTTT.

The table lists this clonotype with many counts. The genes are TRBV6-6 and TRBJ1-2, with 8 nucleotides matching TRBD1. The V segment lost 2 bases and the J segment 6 bases; nucleotides outside the gene matches: 2. Germline CDR1 is MNHNY and CDR2 is SVGAGI (reference sequence). This CDR3 is 13 amino acids long. As DNA, the CDR3 is TGTGCCAGCAGTTACAGACAGGGGCATGGCTACACCTTC. This gives the protein CASSYRQGHGYTF.

In its sample, this clonotype was seen many times. The gene calls are TRBV7-2 and TRBJ2-7; perhaps TRBD2 as D (6 bases). V shed 10 bases and J shed 7 bases, with 23 bases lying between them. This CDR3 comprises 14 residues. Germline V gives CDR1 SGHTA, CDR2 FQGNSA. The DNA of the CDR3 is TGTGCCACCAAGGCCGGGAGTGGAAACCCAGAGCAGTACTTC. Translated, it gives CATKAGSGNPEQYF.

This clonotype was seen ten or more times. The chain combines TRBV5-6 with TRBJ1-1; a possible D gene is TRBD1 (5 bases). Germline V gene lookup returns CDR1 SGHDT and CDR2 YYEEEE. The V gene lost 1 base and the J gene lost 4 bases, with 11 bases spanning the gap. The CDR3 has 14 residues. For the CDR3, the DNA is TGTGCCAGCAGCTTGAGAGGGGTGGGCACTGAAGCTTTCTTT. This gives the protein CASSLRGVGTEAFF. The full variable domain, in which reference TRBV5-6 and TRBJ1-1 provide the parts outside the CDR3, is DAGVTQSPTHLIKTRGQQVTLRCSPKSGHDTVSWYQQALGQGPQFIFQYYEEEERQRGNFPDRFSGHQFPNYSSELNVNALLLGDSALYLCASSLRGVGTEAFFGQGTRLTVV.

The genes are TRBV20-1 and TRBJ1-5; D gene unclear. V was pared by 0 bases and J by 5 bases, with 14 bases between. Looked up from germline, CDR1 is DFQATT and CDR2 is SNEGSKA (reference sequence). The CDR3 runs 15 residues. The CDR3: CSARDIFRRDQPQHF. Here the CDR3 DNA reads TGCAGTGCTAGAGATATATTCAGGCGAGATCAGCCCCAGCATTTT.

There are a few counts of this clonotype. The chain uses TRBV7-2 and TRBJ1-2; D possibly corresponds to TRBD1 (5 bases). The germline gives CDR1 SGHTA, CDR2 FQGNSA. There are 15 residues in the CDR3. V was clipped by 1 base and J by 2 bases, with 11 bases between them. The CDR3 loop is CASSLDIRANYGYTF. CDR3 coding DNA: TGTGCCAGCAGCTTAGATATCAGGGCCAACTATGGCTACACCTTC.

The table lists this clonotype with a few counts. V and J are TRBV4-2 and TRBJ2-1; the match to TRBD1 covers 7 bases. J gave up 7 bases and V 3 bases, and 12 bases lay outside the gene matches. The CDR3 is 16 residues long. CDR1 is LGHNA, CDR2 YNFKEQ, per germline. CDR3 amino acids: CASSQPRAGGSNEQFF. In nucleotides, the CDR3 is TGTGCCAGCAGCCAGCCCCGGGCAGGGGGAAGTAATGAGCAGTTCTTC.

This clonotype was observed a handful of times. The J gene is TRBJ1-1, the V gene TRBV5-1, with a tentative D call TRBD1 (5 bases). The V end was cut by 0 bases, the J end by 3 bases, with 18 bases between. This CDR3 comprises 17 residues. CDR1 is SGHRS and CDR2 is YFSETQ in the germline V gene. In nucleotides, the CDR3 is TGCGCCAGCAGCTTGGGGGGCTTCCGGACGGGGGACACTGAAGCTTTCTTT. Translating it yields CASSLGGFRTGDTEAFF.

This clonotype occurred many times. The chain uses TRBV29-1 and TRBJ2-1, with D perhaps TRBD1 or TRBD2 (5 bases each). V was shortened by 0 bases and J by 0 bases, with 12 bases between the two germline ends. There are 16 residues in the CDR3. Germline V gives CDR1 SQVTM, CDR2 ANQGSEA. The CDR3 nucleotides read TGCAGCGTTGAAGATCGGGACCTTCGCTCCTACAATGAGCAGTTCTTC. The encoded protein is CSVEDRDLRSYNEQFF.

The genes are TRBV12-3 or TRBV12-4 and TRBJ2-7; D remains ambiguous. There are 18 residues in the CDR3. V was shortened by 2 bases and J by 2 bases, with 22 bases between the two germline ends. CDR3 nucleotides: TGTGCCAGCAGTTTATGGATGCGGTCGGTTCACTACACCTACGAGCAGTACTTC. This encodes CASSLWMRSVHYTYEQYF.

This sequence joins TRBV5-4 and TRBJ2-7; 10 positions agree with TRBD2. The CDR3 runs 16 residues. Germline trimming cut 2 bases from V and 5 bases from J; bases unmatched to any gene: 10. Germline CDR1 and CDR2: SGHNT and YYREEE (reference sequence). CDR3 protein: CASSFWLAGGVDEQYF. The DNA for the CDR3 is TGTGCCAGCAGCTTTTGGTTAGCGGGAGGTGTAGACGAGCAGTACTTC.